Sequencing of this T cell receptor beta chain was carried out in a study of shared clonotypes between healthy human individuals. Generated by immunoSEQ multiplex PCR, the TCRdb table keeps only in-frame clones and is missing some. The table records about 680,000 clones, under 95% of them present only once. CD45RO-negative, CCR7-positively selected cells formed the naive CD8 fraction, excluding terminally differentiated effector memory CD45RA+ cells. A single count supports this clone. The junction had 15 bases not matched to a gene; V was cut back by 4 bases and J by 2 bases. The CDR3 covers 18 residues. In germline, CDR1 is SQVTM, CDR2 ANQGSEA.

The material sequenced was naive CD8+ T cells sorted from blood. This sequence was found in a man younger than 45 in good health. This chain uses TRBV29-1 with TRBJ2-1; 9 bases are shared with TRBD2. CDR3 in amino acids: CSVGGKVASGEAYNEQFF. In DNA form, the CDR3 reads TGCAGCGTTGGGGGGAAAGTGGCTAGCGGGGAGGCCTACAATGAGCAGTTCTTC.